This T cell receptor beta chain was retrieved from a study of T cells in women clearing cervical HPV infection. Study in general: For cases, blood was sampled a median about 140 days after lesion detection, interquartile range roughly 85 to 220 days.

The CDR3 spans 15 residues. Trimming stripped 4 bases from V and 5 bases from J, with 18 bases between. CDR1 and CDR2 from the germline V gene are SGHDT and YYEEEE. All participants had a single incident cervical HPV16 infection, and prevalent HPV16 infections were excluded. TCR beta CDR3 amplified by multiplex PCR from about 1,100 ng genomic DNA. Clones were sequenced by immunoSEQ multiplex PCR, and TCRdb holds only the in-frame ones, with some missing. The sample has approximately 23,000 clones, and its top ten clones hold about 3.5%. As to this clone: The read terminates 3 residues ahead of where the CDR3 ends, so the germline J gene completes it.

The chain carries TRBV5-6 and TRBJ1-2; TRBD1 is a possible D gene (6 bases). Material: blood buffy coat. This receptor was obtained from a woman aged 18-70 years with a cervical HPV16 infection that either progressed to CIN3+ or cleared (not recorded which). The CDR3 sequence is CASSLNRVEGYGYTF. Incomplete CDR3 DNA: TGTGCCAGCAGCCTAAACAGGGTTGAGGGTTATGGC.